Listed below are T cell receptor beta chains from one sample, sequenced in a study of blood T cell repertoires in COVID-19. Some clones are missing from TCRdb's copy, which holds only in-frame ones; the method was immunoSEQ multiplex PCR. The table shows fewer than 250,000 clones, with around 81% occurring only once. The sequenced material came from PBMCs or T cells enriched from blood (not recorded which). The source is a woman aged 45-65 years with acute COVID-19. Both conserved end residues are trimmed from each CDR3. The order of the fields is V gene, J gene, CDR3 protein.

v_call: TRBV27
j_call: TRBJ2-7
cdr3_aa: ASSLYSTPSYEQY

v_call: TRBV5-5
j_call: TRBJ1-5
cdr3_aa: ASSLDRVDQPQH

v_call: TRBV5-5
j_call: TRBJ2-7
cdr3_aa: ASSFTSGAAYEQY

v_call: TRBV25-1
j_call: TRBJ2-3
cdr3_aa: ASSRDSYSTDTQY

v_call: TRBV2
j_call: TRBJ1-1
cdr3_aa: ASSGRLAF

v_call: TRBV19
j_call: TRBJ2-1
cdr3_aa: AVDTRYNEQF

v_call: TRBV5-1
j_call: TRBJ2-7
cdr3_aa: ASSHGQGTIYEQY

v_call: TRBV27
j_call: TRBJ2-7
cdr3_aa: ASSPGQGSSYEQY

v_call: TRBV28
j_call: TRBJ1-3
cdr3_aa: ASSLGGSNSGNTIY

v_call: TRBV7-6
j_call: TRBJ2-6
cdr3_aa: ASSVQGPSGANVLT

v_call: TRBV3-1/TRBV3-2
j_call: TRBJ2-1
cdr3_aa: ASSQDAKQGDEQF

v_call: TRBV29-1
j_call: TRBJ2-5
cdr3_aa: SGETSNPQTQY

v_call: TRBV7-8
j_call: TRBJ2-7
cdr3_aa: ASSPALSSGKNEQY

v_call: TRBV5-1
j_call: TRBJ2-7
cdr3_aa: ASSLGTTYEQY

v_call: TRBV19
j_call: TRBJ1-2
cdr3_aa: ASSIGMGGYGYT

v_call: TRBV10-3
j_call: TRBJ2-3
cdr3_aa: AITRLAGHTDTQY

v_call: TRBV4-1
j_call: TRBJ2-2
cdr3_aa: ASSQDPLVASGELF

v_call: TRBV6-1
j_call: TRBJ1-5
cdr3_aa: ASSEGQGVFQPQH

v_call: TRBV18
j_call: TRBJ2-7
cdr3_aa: ASSPAGGTNQGIYEQY

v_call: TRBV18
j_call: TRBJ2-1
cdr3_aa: ASSEAWPGGNEQF

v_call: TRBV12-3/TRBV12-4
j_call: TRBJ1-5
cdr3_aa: ASTGDRNQPQH

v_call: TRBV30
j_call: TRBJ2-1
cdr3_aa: AWSVLSSSYNEQF

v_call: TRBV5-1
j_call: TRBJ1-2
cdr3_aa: ASSLGDSKSNYGYT

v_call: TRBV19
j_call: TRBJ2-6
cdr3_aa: ASSMTGSGANVLT

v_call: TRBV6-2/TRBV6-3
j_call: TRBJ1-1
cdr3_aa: ASSYPWASGDTEAF

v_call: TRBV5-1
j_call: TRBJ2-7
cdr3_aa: ASSLDLAGGYEQY

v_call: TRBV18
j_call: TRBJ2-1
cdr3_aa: ASSPTQGNEQF

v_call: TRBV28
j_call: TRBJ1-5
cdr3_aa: ASSPILSTKIQPQH

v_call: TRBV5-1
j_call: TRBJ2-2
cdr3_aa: ASSLVLSGTGELF

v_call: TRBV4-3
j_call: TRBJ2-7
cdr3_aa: ASSQDVRKAHEQY

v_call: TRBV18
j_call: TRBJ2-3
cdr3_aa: ASSPPQREGPDTQY

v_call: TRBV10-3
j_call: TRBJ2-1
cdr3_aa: AIRGEVTPSYNEQF

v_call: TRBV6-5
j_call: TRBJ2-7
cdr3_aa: ASSRGREAYEQY

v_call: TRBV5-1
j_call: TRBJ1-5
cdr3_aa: ASREGVEGNQPQH

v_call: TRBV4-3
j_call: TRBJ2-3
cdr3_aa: ASSQEGLAGGPADTQY

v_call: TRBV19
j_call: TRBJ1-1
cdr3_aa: ASSIKGLNTEAF

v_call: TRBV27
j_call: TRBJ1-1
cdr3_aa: ASSPGTGGFRTEAF

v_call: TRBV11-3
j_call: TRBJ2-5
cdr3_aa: ASSLVGRAGETQY

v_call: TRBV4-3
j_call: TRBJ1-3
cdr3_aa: ASSQDTPTASSGNTIY

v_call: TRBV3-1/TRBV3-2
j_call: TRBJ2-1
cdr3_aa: ASSQGTSGTNEQF